Sequencing of this T cell receptor (beta chain) was carried out in a study of shared clonotypes between healthy human individuals. On the study more broadly: CD4 naive cells filled three plates per donor, CD4 memory three, CD8 naive two and CD8 memory one.

Study results and caveats: The authors expected sequencing depth to affect clonotype sharing among donors.

About this clone: Its antigen is still unknown.

The germline CDR1 and CDR2 sequences are SEHNR and FQNEAQ (reference sequence). V dropped 5 bases and J dropped 0 bases, with 14 bases sitting between them. The CDR3 runs 16 residues. CD45RO negativity and positive selection for CCR7 defined naive CD8 cells, a population that excluded terminally differentiated effector memory CD45RA+ cells. Template for every sorted-subset replicate PCR totaled about 0.2 ug DNA, 25,000 to 30,000 T cell genomes. In the original workflow: There were no quality scores in the junction-only immunoSEQ sequences, so filtering differed. Profiled with immunoSEQ multiplex PCR; TCRdb holds only in-frame clones, not every one. Clone size and V and J calls were adopted from that table, with D and trimming inferred from the DNA. The repertoire holds under 600,000 clones, with 95% to 98% as singletons.

The sample consisted of naive CD8+ T cells sorted from blood. The rearrangement links TRBV7-9 to TRBJ2-1, with D possibly matching TRBD1 (5 bases). This receptor was taken from a man aged 30-40 years in good health. The CDR3 DNA follows: TGTGCCAGCAGCCCTCGAAACAGGAGCTCCTACAATGAGCAGTTCTTC. Protein product: CASSPRNRSSYNEQFF.